One sample yielded the 2 T cell receptor beta chains listed below, sequenced in a study of response to subunit inactivated influenza vaccine. MiXCR was run by TCRdb on the RT-PCR reads, yielding one entry per CDR3 protein. The table lists about 150,000 distinct CDR3 sequences, around a tenth of them singletons. Sequences were derived from CD8+ T cells sorted from PBMCs, sampled roughly 24 months after vaccination. The source is a man between 50 and 69 years old who received an inactivated influenza vaccine.

This clonotype showed up just a few times. This chain uses TRBV9 with TRBJ2-1; D not certain. The V end was cut by 3 bases, the J end by 9 bases, with 19 bases between. The CDR3 is 15 amino acids. CDR1 and CDR2 (germline): SGDLS, YYNGEE. CDR3 in DNA: TGTGCCAGCAGCGCCAGGTGGTCCTCAGTGGGTGAGCAGTTCTTC. Translating gives CASSARWSSVGEQFF.

The sample holds a few counts of this clonotype. The rearrangement uses TRBV7-9 and TRBJ2-3, with D possibly called TRBD1 or TRBD2 (5 bases each). V lost 1 base, J lost 0 bases, and 11 bases lay in between. Germline loops: CDR1 SEHNR, CDR2 FQNEAQ (reference sequence). The CDR3 extends over 16 amino acids. The CDR3 bases are TGTGCCAGCAGCTTAGTCGGGGCCTCTAGCACAGATACGCAGTATTTT. Its translation is CASSLVGASSTDTQYF.